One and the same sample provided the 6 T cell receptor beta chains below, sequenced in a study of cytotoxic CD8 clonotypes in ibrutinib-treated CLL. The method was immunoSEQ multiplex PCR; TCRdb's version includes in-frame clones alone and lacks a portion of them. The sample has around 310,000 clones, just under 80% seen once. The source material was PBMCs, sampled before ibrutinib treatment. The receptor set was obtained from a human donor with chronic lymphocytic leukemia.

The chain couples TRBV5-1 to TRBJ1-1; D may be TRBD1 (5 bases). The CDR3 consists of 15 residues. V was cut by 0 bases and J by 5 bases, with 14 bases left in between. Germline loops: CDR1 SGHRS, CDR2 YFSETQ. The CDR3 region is CASSLVSGGLTEAFF. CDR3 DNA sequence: TGCGCCAGCAGCTTGGTTTCCGGGGGTCTTACTGAAGCTTTCTTT.

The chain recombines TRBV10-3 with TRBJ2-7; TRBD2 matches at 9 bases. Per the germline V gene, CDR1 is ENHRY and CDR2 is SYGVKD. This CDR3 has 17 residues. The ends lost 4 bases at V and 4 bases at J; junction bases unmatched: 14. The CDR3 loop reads CAISGGEPSGKGYEQYF. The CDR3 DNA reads TGTGCCATCAGTGGAGGGGAGCCTAGCGGGAAGGGGTACGAGCAGTACTTC.

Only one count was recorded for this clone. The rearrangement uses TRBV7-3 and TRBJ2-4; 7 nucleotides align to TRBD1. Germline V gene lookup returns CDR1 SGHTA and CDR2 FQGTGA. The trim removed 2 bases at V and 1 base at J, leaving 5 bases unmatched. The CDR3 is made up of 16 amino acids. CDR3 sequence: CASSLEGGRAKNIQYF. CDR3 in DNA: TGTGCCAGCAGCTTAGAAGGGGGCCGCGCCAAAAACATTCAGTACTTC. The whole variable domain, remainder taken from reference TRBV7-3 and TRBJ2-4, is GAGVSQTPSNKVTEKGKYVELRCDPISGHTALYWYRQSLGQGPEFLIYFQGTGAADDSGLPNDRFFAVRPEGSVSTLKIQRTERGDSAVYLCASSLEGGRAKNIQYFGAGTRLSVL.

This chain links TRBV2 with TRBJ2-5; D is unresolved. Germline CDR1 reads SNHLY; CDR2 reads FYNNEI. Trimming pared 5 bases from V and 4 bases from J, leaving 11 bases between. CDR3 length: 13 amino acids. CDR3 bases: TGTGCCAGCAGTCCTCTAGGAAGAGAGACCCAGTACTTC. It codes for CASSPLGRETQYF.

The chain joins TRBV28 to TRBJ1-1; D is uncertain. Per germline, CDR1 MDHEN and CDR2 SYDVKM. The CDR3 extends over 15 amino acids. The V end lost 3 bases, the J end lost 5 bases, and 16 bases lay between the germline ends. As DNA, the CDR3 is TGTGCCAGCAGTTTCGTGGGCAGATCGAAAACTGAAGCTTTCTTT. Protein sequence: CASSFVGRSKTEAFF.

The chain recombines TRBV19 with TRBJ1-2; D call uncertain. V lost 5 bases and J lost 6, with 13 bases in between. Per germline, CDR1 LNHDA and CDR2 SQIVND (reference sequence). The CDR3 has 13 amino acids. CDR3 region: CASSPQRRNGYTF. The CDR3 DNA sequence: TGTGCCAGTAGTCCCCAAAGGCGCAATGGCTACACCTTC.